This T cell receptor (beta chain) was observed in a study of T cells after yellow fever vaccination. Across the whole study: SMART-Seq v4 Ultra Low Input handled preparation of low-cell-number fractions. Study outcomes and limitations: Most primary-vaccination clones reappeared after the booster (about 95% CD4, about 90% CD8). On re-exposure, the response was weaker but peaked faster, at day 5 versus 15.

V was trimmed by 5 bases and J by 5 bases, leaving 20 bases between them. This CDR3 spans 16 amino acids. The germline V gene encodes CDR1 SGHVS and CDR2 FNYEAQ. This clonotype turned up a few times. As TCR cDNA was made by 5'RACE template switching, a universal primer site and UMIs were added. TCRdb itself ran the 5' RACE reads through MiXCR, one entry per CDR3 protein. The sample consists of over 65,000 distinct CDR3 sequences, about an eighth of them appearing once. Sequences were derived from CD8+ T cells not binding an NS4B(214-222) dextramer, sorted from PBMCs, sampled about 20 days after the first yellow fever vaccination. The clonotype originates from a man aged 18 to 29 who received the YFV17D yellow fever vaccine. The chain is built from TRBV7-6 and TRBJ2-3, with D uncertain. The CDR3 coding sequence is TGTGCCAGCAGCCTAGGACCGACTCCAGATGTAGATACGCAGTATTTT. Amino acid sequence: CASSLGPTPDVDTQYF. Combining the CDR3 with reference TRBV7-6 and TRBJ2-3 gives the whole variable domain GAGVSQSPRYKVTKRGQDVALRCDPISGHVSLYWYRQALGQGPEFLTYFNYEAQQDKSGLPNDRFSAERPEGSISTLTIQRTEQRDSAMYRCASSLGPTPDVDTQYFGPGTRLTVL.